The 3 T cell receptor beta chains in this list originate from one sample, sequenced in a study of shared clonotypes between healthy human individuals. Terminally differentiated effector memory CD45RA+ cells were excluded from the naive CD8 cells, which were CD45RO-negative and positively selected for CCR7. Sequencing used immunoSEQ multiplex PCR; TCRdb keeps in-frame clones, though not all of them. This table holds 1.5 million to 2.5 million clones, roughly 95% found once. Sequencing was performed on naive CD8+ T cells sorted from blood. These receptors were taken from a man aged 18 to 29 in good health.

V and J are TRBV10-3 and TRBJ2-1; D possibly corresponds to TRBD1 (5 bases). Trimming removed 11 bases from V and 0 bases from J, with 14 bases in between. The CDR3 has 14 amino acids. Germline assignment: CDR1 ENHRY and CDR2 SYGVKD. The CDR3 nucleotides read TGTGCCGCCGCTCAGGGAAACTCCTACAATGAGCAGTTCTTC. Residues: CAAAQGNSYNEQFF.

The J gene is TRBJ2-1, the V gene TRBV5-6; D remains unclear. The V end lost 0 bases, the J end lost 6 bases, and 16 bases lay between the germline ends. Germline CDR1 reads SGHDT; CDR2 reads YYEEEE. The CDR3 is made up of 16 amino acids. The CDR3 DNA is TGTGCCAGCAGCTTGGCTCCCGCGCGAGGTGGCAATGAGCAGTTCTTC. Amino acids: CASSLAPARGGNEQFF.

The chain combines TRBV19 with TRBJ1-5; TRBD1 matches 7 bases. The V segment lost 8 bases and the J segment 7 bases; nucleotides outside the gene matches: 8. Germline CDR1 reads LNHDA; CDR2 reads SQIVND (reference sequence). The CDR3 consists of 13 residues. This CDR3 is CASLQGVGQPQHF. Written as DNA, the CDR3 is TGTGCCAGTCTCCAGGGGGTGGGACAGCCCCAGCATTTT. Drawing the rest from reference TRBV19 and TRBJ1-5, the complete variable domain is DGGITQSPKYLFRKEGQNVTLSCEQNLNHDAMYWYRQDPGQGLRLIYYSQIVNDFQKGDIAEGYSVSREKKESFPLTVTSAQKNPTAFYLCASLQGVGQPQHFGDGTRLSIL.